The 30 T cell receptor beta chains below were found in one sample sequenced in a study of Graves' ophthalmopathy and Graves' hyperthyroidism. As the template, RNA transcripts were used to amplify TCR beta CDR3 regions. First-round RT-PCR employed HTBI primers, with a second-round multiplex PCR after it. TCRdb recomputed calls from the multiplex PCR reads with MiXCR, one row per CDR3 protein. The sample includes around 1.1 million distinct CDR3 sequences, roughly two fifths seen only once; the top ten take roughly 11%. Material: peripheral blood or thyroid tissue (not recorded which). These receptor sequences come from an adult man with Graves' hyperthyroidism.

This clonotype appeared a few times. The rearrangement joins TRBV7-8 to TRBJ2-2, with TRBD1 matching over 11 bases. The CDR3 covers 19 residues. Germline V lookup: CDR1 SGHVS, CDR2 FQNEAQ. The trim removed 5 bases at V and 6 bases at J, leaving 17 bases unmatched. The CDR3 DNA follows: TGTGCCAGCAGCCCTCGCCCGGTCCGGGACAGGGGGATTCCCGGGGAGCTGTTTTTT. The encoded protein is CASSPRPVRDRGIPGELFF.

This clonotype was counted between two and nine times. Possible read error: a much larger clone is one base away. The rearrangement uses TRBV4-2 and TRBJ1-1; D gene ambiguous. This CDR3 has 14 amino acids. Trimming removed 5 bases from V and 6 bases from J, with 16 bases in between. Germline assignment: CDR1 LGHNA and CDR2 YNFKEQ. The CDR3 sequence: CASSLRVSNAEAFF. DNA of the CDR3: TGTGCCAGCAGCTTGCGCGTCAGCAACGCTGAAGCTTTCTTT.

This clonotype occurred many times. This chain connects TRBV5-1 to TRBJ1-2; D is undetermined. Germline CDR1 is SGHRS and CDR2 is YFSETQ. The germline V and J ends were trimmed by 4 bases and 0 bases, with 7 bases remaining between them. The length of the CDR3 is 13 residues. The CDR3 loop reads CASSHKTNYGYTF. DNA of the CDR3: TGCGCCAGCAGCCACAAAACTAACTATGGCTACACCTTC.

The sample holds a few counts of this clonotype. J is TRBJ2-7 and V is TRBV28, with unresolved D. The CDR3 is 13 amino acids. Trimming pared 6 bases from V and 4 bases from J, leaving 13 bases between. Per germline, CDR1 MDHEN and CDR2 SYDVKM. Here the CDR3 reads CASSRTDLYEQYF. For the CDR3, the DNA is TGTGCCAGCAGCCGCACCGACTTGTACGAGCAGTACTTC.

This clonotype has ten or more counts. The chain employs TRBV2 and TRBJ1-6; D is unclear. V lost 6 bases to trimming and J lost 6 bases, with 6 bases between them. The CDR3 is 12 amino acids. Germline V gene sequence: CDR1 SNHLY, CDR2 FYNNEI. The CDR3 loop reads CASREGNSPLHF. In DNA form, the CDR3 reads TGTGCCAGCAGGGAGGGTAATTCACCCCTCCACTTT.

This clonotype was seen a few times. The chain uses TRBV7-9 and TRBJ2-7; a possible D gene is TRBD2 (6 bases). The CDR3 extends over 14 amino acids. CDR1 is SEHNR and CDR2 is FQNEAQ in the germline V gene (reference sequence). Trimming cost V 5 bases and J 3 bases, with 14 bases left between them. The CDR3 region has the DNA TGTGCCAGCAGCCCCAGAGGAGGGTTCTACGAGCAGTACTTC. Its protein is CASSPRGGFYEQYF.

Only one count was recorded for this clonotype. The chain has TRBV7-2 and TRBJ2-5; no clear D gene. Germline V gene lookup returns CDR1 SGHTA and CDR2 FQGNSA. The CDR3 length is 15 residues. The V end was cut by 4 bases, the J end by 1 base, with 13 bases between. CDR3 sequence reads: CASSSDTDLQETQYF. The CDR3 coding sequence is TGTGCCAGCAGCTCAGACACGGATCTCCAAGAGACCCAGTACTTC.

Many counts were recorded for this clonotype. The rearrangement uses TRBV7-8 and TRBJ2-2; 8 nucleotides align to TRBD2. This CDR3 is built from 15 residues. Per the germline V gene, CDR1 is SGHVS and CDR2 is FQNEAQ. V trimming: 7 bases; J trimming: 4 bases; junction bases outside the gene matches: 8. The CDR3 reads CASNLRLAGTGELFF. The CDR3 DNA reads TGTGCCAGCAACCTTCGGCTAGCGGGCACCGGGGAGCTGTTTTTT.

The chain links TRBV14 to TRBJ2-7; perhaps TRBD2 as D (5 bases). The CDR3 consists of 15 residues. Germline V gene sequence: CDR1 SGHDN, CDR2 FVKESK. Trimming took off 4 bases at V and 1 base at J, with 14 bases between the two ends. CDR3 DNA: TGTGCCAGCAGCCGCGAGACTACACCTTCCTACGAGCAGTACTTC. Translating gives CASSRETTPSYEQYF.

At least ten counts were recorded for this clonotype. This rearrangement joins TRBV10-3 to TRBJ1-2, with D possibly being TRBD1 (5 bases). CDR1 is ENHRY, CDR2 SYGVKD, per germline. Trimming left V 7 bases short and J 3 bases short, with 12 bases between. This CDR3 spans 13 amino acids. The DNA for the CDR3 is TGTGCCATCAACCAGCAGGGAGACTATGGCTACACCTTC. Protein sequence: CAINQQGDYGYTF.

With regard to this clonotype: This may be a read error, as it is one base from a much larger clone. The chain has TRBV7-9 and TRBJ1-2; 8 bases fit TRBD1. The CDR3 contains 13 residues. The V and J ends lost 4 bases and 8 bases, in that order; junction bases with no gene match: 6. In germline, CDR1 is SEHNR, CDR2 FQNEAQ (reference sequence). The CDR3 DNA is TGTGCCAGCAGCTACCAGGGGGCAAGAGGCTACACCTTC. Protein product: CASSYQGARGYTF.

V is TRBV5-1 and J is TRBJ1-1; the D is unclear. Trimming left V 3 bases short and J 1 base short, with 13 bases between. Germline assignment: CDR1 SGHRS and CDR2 YFSETQ. The CDR3 sequence is 15 residues long. CDR3 region: CASSSGTWGNTEAFF. CDR3 DNA: TGCGCCAGCAGCTCGGGTACGTGGGGGAACACTGAAGCTTTCTTT.

This sequence joins TRBV7-9 and TRBJ2-7; D is perhaps TRBD1 or TRBD2 (6 bases each). Germline V lookup: CDR1 SEHNR, CDR2 FQNEAQ (reference sequence). Between the trimmed V and J ends, which lost 1 base and 4 bases, there was a span of 17 bases. CDR3 length: 16 amino acids. CDR3 bases: TGTGCCAGCAGCTTAGGGGAGGAACCGGGGGCATACGAGCAGTACTTC. Translated: CASSLGEEPGAYEQYF.

This clonotype was counted ten times or more. The V call is TRBV20-1, the J call TRBJ1-6, with a tentative D call TRBD1 (5 bases). Per the germline V gene, CDR1 is DFQATT and CDR2 is SNEGSKA (reference sequence). V dropped 6 bases and J dropped 7 bases, with 13 bases sitting between them. The CDR3 has 13 amino acids. The CDR3: CSAPTVHNSPLHF. In DNA, the CDR3 is TGCAGTGCGCCGACAGTCCACAATTCACCCCTCCACTTT.

Here the CDR3 reads CASSTGTRSETQYF. DNA for the CDR3: TGTGCCAGCAGTACCGGGACTAGAAGTGAGACCCAGTACTTC. V is TRBV2 and J is TRBJ2-5, with TRBD2 matching over 8 bases. This CDR3 is 14 amino acids long. Germline V CDR1 and CDR2: SNHLY, FYNNEI. The V and J ends lost 5 bases and 5 bases, in that order; junction bases with no gene match: 7. The variable domain in full, completed from reference TRBV2 and TRBJ2-5, reads EPEVTQTPSHQVTQMGQEVILRCVPISNHLYFYWYRQILGQKVEFLVSFYNNEISEKSEIFDDQFSVERPDGSNFTLKIRSTKLEDSAMYFCASSTGTRSETQYFGPGTRLLVL.

The chain combines TRBV11-2 with TRBJ2-7; TRBD1 agrees at 8 bases. The CDR3 spans 14 residues. J lost 4 bases, V lost 2 bases, and 4 bases had no gene match. The germline gives CDR1 SGHAT, CDR2 FQNNGV. The DNA of the CDR3 is TGTGCCAGCAGCTTAACATACAGGGGGTACGAGCAGTACTTC. It specifies CASSLTYRGYEQYF.

Details on this clonotype: One base away lies a much larger clone, so this may be a sequencing read error. V is TRBV7-9 and J is TRBJ2-2, with TRBD1 identical over 7 bases. The V gene end was trimmed by 9 bases and the J gene end by 4 bases; junction bases not matched to a gene: 8. This CDR3 has 14 residues. CDR1 SEHNR and CDR2 FQNEAQ come from the germline V gene (reference sequence). The CDR3: CARTARGSTGELFF. The CDR3 region has the DNA TGTGCCAGGACGGCCAGGGGGAGCACCGGGGAGCTGTTTTTT.

Here the CDR3 reads CASSLGAPYQETQYF. Written as DNA, the CDR3 is TGTGCCAGCAGCTTGGGGGCCCCTTACCAAGAGACCCAGTACTTC. The V and J genes are TRBV5-5 and TRBJ2-5; the D is unclear. The V gene's germline CDR1 is SGHKS and CDR2 YYEKEE (reference sequence). The CDR3 loop spans 15 amino acids. Trimming pared 0 bases from V and 0 bases from J, leaving 9 bases between.

There are many counts of this clonotype. This chain links TRBV7-9 with TRBJ1-4; 10 positions match TRBD1. The CDR3 extends over 17 amino acids. The germline gives CDR1 SEHNR, CDR2 FQNEAQ (reference sequence). The junction had 16 bases not matched to a gene; V was cut back by 8 bases and J by 7 bases. The CDR3 here is CASSPGQGRVAPEKLFF. CDR3 nucleotides: TGTGCCAGCTCCCCGGGACAGGGGAGAGTGGCTCCTGAAAAACTGTTTTTT.

This clonotype has a count of ten or more. This sequence joins TRBV29-1 and TRBJ2-7, with TRBD1 matching over 8 bases. The CDR3 spans 13 residues. Germline CDR1 is SQVTM and CDR2 is ANQGSEA. The V gene end was trimmed by 4 bases and the J gene end by 5 bases; junction bases not matched to a gene: 7. CDR3 coding DNA: TGCAGCGTTGGCCGGGGACAGGCGGACGAGCAGTACTTC. Its protein product is CSVGRGQADEQYF.

The chain combines TRBV7-9 with TRBJ1-4; the match to TRBD1 covers 9 bases. The V segment lost 4 bases and the J segment 7 bases; nucleotides outside the gene matches: 13. The CDR3 contains 17 residues. Germline V gene sequence: CDR1 SEHNR, CDR2 FQNEAQ (reference sequence). The CDR3, as DNA: TGTGCCAGCAGCTCTCCCCCTGGGGACAGGGAACGTGAAAAACTGTTTTTT. This encodes CASSSPPGDREREKLFF. Based on the CDR3 plus reference TRBV7-9 and TRBJ1-4, the full variable domain is DTGVSQNPRHKITKRGQNVTFRCDPISEHNRLYWYRQTLGQGPEFLTYFQNEAQLEKSRLLSDRFSAERPKGSFSTLEIQRTEQGDSAMYLCASSSPPGDREREKLFFGSGTQLSVL.

The rearrangement links TRBV7-3 to TRBJ2-2; D is uncertain. The V end lost 5 bases, the J end lost 6 bases, and 13 bases lay between the germline ends. This CDR3 region has 14 residues. Per germline, CDR1 SGHTA and CDR2 FQGTGA. CDR3 sequence: CASSPTEVPGELFF. In DNA form, the CDR3 reads TGTGCCAGCAGCCCCACTGAAGTCCCCGGGGAGCTGTTTTTT.

The CDR3 loop reads CATNLGESYNEQFF. The CDR3 region has the DNA TGTGCCACCAACTTGGGGGAATCCTACAATGAGCAGTTCTTC. This sequence joins TRBV19 and TRBJ2-1; D may match TRBD1 or TRBD2 (5 bases each). Per germline, CDR1 LNHDA and CDR2 SQIVND (reference sequence). CDR3 length: 14 residues. Trimming stripped 10 bases from V and 1 base from J, with 14 bases between.

This clonotype was seen more than once but under ten times. The chain is built from TRBV5-1 and TRBJ1-5; no clear D. CDR1 SGHRS and CDR2 YFSETQ come from the germline V gene. V lost 3 bases and J 4 bases, leaving 14 bases between the germline ends. This CDR3 has 15 amino acids. CDR3 sequence: CASSSGSGNNQPQHF. Written as DNA, the CDR3 is TGCGCCAGCAGCTCGGGTTCAGGCAATAATCAGCCCCAGCATTTT.

Worth noting for this clonotype: This may come from a read error, since a much larger clone is one base off. The chain links TRBV12-3 or TRBV12-4 to TRBJ2-7; 8 nucleotides align to TRBD1. This CDR3 spans 11 amino acids. DNA of the CDR3: TGTGCCTGCAGCCTAGGACAGGGACGGTACTTC. It codes for CACSLGQGRYF.

This clonotype was picked up a small number of times. The J gene is TRBJ1-2, the V gene TRBV29-1; D remains unclear. Trimming stripped 8 bases from V and 3 bases from J, with 16 bases between. Germline V gene data show CDR1 as SQVTM and CDR2 as ANQGSEA. The CDR3 sequence is 13 residues long. The CDR3 region is CSLVWAEHYGYTF. The CDR3 region has the DNA TGCAGCTTAGTTTGGGCGGAGCACTATGGCTACACCTTC.

In this sample, this clonotype turned up many times. This chain uses TRBV29-1 with TRBJ1-5; D possibly corresponds to TRBD1 (5 bases). The germline V gene encodes CDR1 SQVTM and CDR2 ANQGSEA. The CDR3 is 13 amino acids. Trimming pared 6 bases from V and 7 bases from J, leaving 16 bases between. CDR3 sequence reads: CSVAGTTRQPQHF. DNA for the CDR3: TGCAGCGTCGCCGGGACGACTCGACAGCCCCAGCATTTT.

The table lists this clonotype with a few counts. V usage is TRBV6-6 and J usage is TRBJ1-1; D gene uncertain. The CDR3 totals 11 residues. V was clipped by 4 bases and J by 8 bases, with 8 bases between them. CDR1 and CDR2 (germline): MNHNY, SVGAGI (reference sequence). This CDR3 is CASSSQMEAFF. CDR3 sequence (DNA): TGTGCCAGCAGTTCCCAGATGGAAGCTTTCTTT.

The chain combines TRBV7-2 with TRBJ2-7, with TRBD2 matching 9 bases. Looked up from germline, CDR1 is SGHTA and CDR2 is FQGNSA. V lost 6 bases, J lost 7 bases, and 13 bases stayed unmatched. The CDR3 extends over 15 amino acids. CDR3 DNA sequence: TGTGCCAGCAGGGGAAGCGTAGCGGGAGTTGGAGAGCAGTACTTC. It encodes CASRGSVAGVGEQYF.

This clonotype was seen ten or more times. The J gene is TRBJ2-5, the V gene TRBV7-2; TRBD1 matches at 10 bases. CDR1 SGHTA and CDR2 FQGNSA come from the germline V gene. This CDR3 region has 15 residues. V lost 1 base to trimming and J lost 3 bases; unmatched junction nucleotides: 2. The CDR3 sequence: CASSLDGTGEETQYF. CDR3 nucleotides: TGTGCCAGCAGCTTAGACGGGACAGGGGAAGAGACCCAGTACTTC.